This T cell receptor (beta chain) was identified in a study of cytomegalovirus exposure and HLA in healthy donors. All the people who gave samples were healthy bone marrow donors. Losses at the gene ends were 2 bases for V and 2 bases for J; bases not matched to a gene: 11. CDR3 length: 17 amino acids. Per the germline V gene, CDR1 is LGHNA and CDR2 is YNFKEQ. Vbeta (60) and Jbeta (13) primers were used in the PCR. TCRdb's copy holds only in-frame clones and misses some; the assay was immunoSEQ multiplex PCR. The sample carries roughly 150,000 clones, roughly 70% recorded once. What was sequenced was PBMCs. V and J are TRBV4-2 and TRBJ2-7; 8 nucleotides match TRBD2. The source is a woman aged 55-70 years in good health and CMV-seropositive. The CDR3 region has the DNA TGTGCCAGCAGCCAATTACTAGCGGACCGAAAGACCTACGAGCAGTACTTC. It codes for CASSQLLADRKTYEQYF.